This T cell receptor beta chain was found in a study of T cell responses to AZD1222 COVID-19 vaccine. This table comes from immunoSEQ multiplex PCR, and its TCRdb copy is limited to in-frame clones, with some not included. Here the sample spans roughly 160,000 clones, roughly nine tenths being singletons. CDR3 length equals 14 residues. The V and J ends lost 3 bases and 1 base respectively, with 9 bases between them. Germline V gene sequence: CDR1 SGHTA, CDR2 FQGNSA. This sequence was found in an adult who received the AZD1222 COVID-19 vaccine. The sequences come from peripheral blood, collected 28 days after the second AZD1222 dose. The V and J genes are TRBV7-2 and TRBJ2-5, with D uncertain. CDR3 sequence: CASSLYRLQETQYF. In nucleotides, the CDR3 is TGTGCCAGCAGCTTGTACCGGCTCCAAGAGACCCAGTACTTC.